This T cell receptor (beta chain) was found in a study of cytomegalovirus exposure and HLA in healthy donors. This clone is a singleton in its sample. Its cognate antigen is unknown. Study-wide results and caveats: A later analysis showed that HLA-associated TCR beta chains had undergone more clonal expansion than equally common others.

The study ran its PCR with 60 Vbeta and 13 Jbeta primers. Libraries were prepared by immunoSEQ multiplex PCR; TCRdb keeps only in-frame clonotypes and omits some of them. The sample has 120,000 to 150,000 clones; roughly 73% are singletons. The CDR3 consists of 16 residues. The ends lost 3 bases at V and 4 bases at J; junction bases unmatched: 11. Looked up from germline, CDR1 is SGHRS and CDR2 is YFSETQ. The sequence derives from a man in his forties or fifties in good health and CMV-seronegative. The chain carries TRBV5-1 and TRBJ1-1; 8 nucleotides agree with TRBD1. Input material: PBMCs. CDR3 region: CASSWDLTGDGTEAFF. For the CDR3, the DNA is TGCGCCAGCAGCTGGGACCTGACAGGGGATGGCACTGAAGCTTTCTTT.